Following are 30 T cell receptor beta chains from one sample sequenced in a study of blood T cell repertoires in COVID-19. The repertoire was sequenced with immunoSEQ multiplex PCR; TCRdb's copy has only in-frame clones and lacks some. The sample holds 270,000 or so clones; around 86% are singletons and the top ten take 8.5% to 9%. The sequencing sample was made of peripheral blood. All receptors derive from a man aged 40-49 years with active or convalescent COVID-19.

The rearrangement links TRBV19 to TRBJ1-1; 8 positions match TRBD1. This CDR3 has 14 residues. Germline V gene lookup returns CDR1 LNHDA and CDR2 SQIVND (reference sequence). V lost 5 bases and J lost 0; bases outside the gene matches: 2. CDR3 sequence: CASSGQGLNTEAFF. Written as DNA, the CDR3 is TGTGCCAGTAGTGGACAGGGATTGAACACTGAAGCTTTCTTT.

The rearrangement uses TRBV6-5 and TRBJ2-2, with D maybe TRBD2 (6 bases). The CDR3 is made up of 16 amino acids. The V gene's germline CDR1 is MNHEY and CDR2 SVGAGI. The V end was cut by 3 bases, the J end by 2 bases, with 13 bases between. The CDR3: CASSYVPSANTGELFF. In DNA, the CDR3 is TGTGCCAGCAGTTATGTCCCTAGCGCCAACACCGGGGAGCTGTTTTTT.

V is TRBV10-3 and J is TRBJ2-7, with 8 bases fitting TRBD2. The germline V gene encodes CDR1 ENHRY and CDR2 SYGVKD. The trim removed 4 bases at V and 2 bases at J, leaving 10 bases unmatched. The CDR3 is 16 residues long. The CDR3 here is CAISGRGGRAPYEQYF. The DNA for the CDR3 is TGTGCCATCAGTGGACGGGGGGGGCGGGCCCCCTACGAGCAGTACTTC.

The chain has TRBV20-1 and TRBJ1-3, with 7 positions matching TRBD1. Germline-derived CDR1 and CDR2 are DFQATT and SNEGSKA (reference sequence). The V and J ends lost 3 bases and 2 bases, in that order; junction bases with no gene match: 1. The length of the CDR3 is 13 residues. CDR3 in amino acids: CSASQGAGNTIYF. As DNA, the CDR3 is TGCAGTGCTAGTCAGGGGGCTGGAAACACCATATATTTT.

This chain uses TRBV6-6 with TRBJ2-1, with 10 bases lining up with TRBD1. The germline V gene has CDR1 MNHNY and CDR2 SVGAGI (reference sequence). The CDR3 is made up of 14 amino acids. V trimming: 7 bases; J trimming: 4 bases; junction bases outside the gene matches: 4. The DNA of the CDR3 is TGTGCCAGCAAGGGGGACAGGGGTTACAATGAGCAGTTCTTC. It specifies CASKGDRGYNEQFF.

The rearrangement links TRBV5-1 to TRBJ2-2, with D possibly TRBD1 on 6 matching bases. The V end lost 4 bases, the J end lost 0 bases, and 13 bases lay between the germline ends. Germline V gene sequence: CDR1 SGHRS, CDR2 YFSETQ. The CDR3 has 16 amino acids. CDR3 amino acids: CASSPDRGTNTGELFF. The CDR3 region has the DNA TGCGCCAGCAGCCCAGATAGGGGGACGAACACCGGGGAGCTGTTTTTT.

V and J are TRBV5-1 and TRBJ2-3; a possible D gene is TRBD2 (6 bases). Between the trimmed V and J ends, which lost 4 bases and 2 bases, there was a span of 11 bases. Germline values: CDR1 SGHRS, CDR2 YFSETQ. The CDR3 is 14 amino acids. The CDR3, as DNA: TGCGCCAGCAGCCTGGGACTGATCACAGATACGCAGTATTTT. Residues: CASSLGLITDTQYF.

The chain employs TRBV15 and TRBJ1-5; weak D call: TRBD1 (5 bases). Trimming shortened V by 0 bases and J by 3 bases, and 12 bases separated the two germline ends. The germline CDR1 and CDR2 sequences are LNHNV and YYDKDF (reference sequence). This CDR3 comprises 16 residues. CDR3 in DNA: TGTGCCACCAGCAGAGATCACGGACAAACCAATCAGCCCCAGCATTTT. It translates to CATSRDHGQTNQPQHF.

Comments on this clone: Different DNA sequences within this sample yield the same CDR3. This chain links TRBV19 with TRBJ2-3; TRBD2 is a possible D gene (6 bases). The CDR3 contains 13 residues. The germline gives CDR1 LNHDA, CDR2 SQIVND (reference sequence). The V and J ends lost 1 base and 4 bases respectively, with 6 bases between them. The DNA of the CDR3 is TGTGCCAGTAGTATAGGGGGGGCAGATACGCAGTATTTT. Translating gives CASSIGGADTQYF.

Concerning this clone itself: Other DNA sequences within the sample encode an identical CDR3. This chain uses TRBV5-4 with TRBJ1-1, with D perhaps matching TRBD1 (6 bases). The germline V and J ends were trimmed by 1 base and 5 bases, with 9 bases remaining between them. In germline, CDR1 is SGHNT, CDR2 YYREEE (reference sequence). This CDR3 is built from 13 residues. In nucleotides, the CDR3 is TGTGCCAGCAGCTTGAGGGGGGGAACTGAAGCTTTCTTT. Translating gives CASSLRGGTEAFF.

The chain recombines TRBV6-5 with TRBJ1-2, with D possibly being TRBD1 (5 bases). V was trimmed by 2 bases and J by 6 bases, leaving 10 bases between them. The CDR3 runs to 13 residues. Germline CDR1 is MNHEY and CDR2 is SVGAGI. The CDR3 nucleotides are TGTGCCAGCAGTTACCGGGGGAATGATGGCTACACCTTC. It yields the protein CASSYRGNDGYTF.

The chain carries TRBV28 and TRBJ2-1; TRBD2 agrees at 13 bases. CDR3 length: 16 residues. Germline assignment: CDR1 MDHEN and CDR2 SYDVKM. After removal of 9 bases from V and 10 bases from J, the junction contained 15 bases not matched to a gene. The CDR3 nucleotides are TGTGCCAGTTCGAGGTCCGGACTAGCGGGAGTTCGGGAGCAGTTCTTC. The encoded protein is CASSRSGLAGVREQFF.

V and J are TRBV27 and TRBJ2-6; 8 bases align to TRBD2. Germline-derived CDR1 and CDR2 are MNHEY and SMNVEV (reference sequence). V lost 7 bases and J lost 0; bases outside the gene matches: 5. This CDR3 spans 16 amino acids. CDR3 DNA sequence: TGTGCCAGCAAAGCTCGGGGGGGCTCTGGGGCCAACGTCCTGACTTTC. Translating gives CASKARGGSGANVLTF. Looking up the rest from reference TRBV27 and TRBJ2-6 gives the full variable domain: EAQVTQNPRYLITVTGKKLTVTCSQNMNHEYMSWYRQDPGLGLRQIYYSMNVEVTDKGDVPEGYKVSRKEKRNFPLILESPSPNQTSLYFCASKARGGSGANVLTFGAGSRLTVL.

The chain joins TRBV6-2 or TRBV6-3 to TRBJ2-1; D perhaps matches TRBD1 (5 bases). The V gene lost 0 bases and the J gene lost 9 bases, with 12 bases spanning the gap. This CDR3 has 14 amino acids. Germline V gene data show CDR1 as MNHEY and CDR2 as SVGEGT. Here the CDR3 DNA reads TGTGCCAGCAGTTACTCGGTAGAAGGGGCTGAGCAGTTCTTC. Amino acid sequence: CASSYSVEGAEQFF.

This clone was seen just once. The V call is TRBV4-1, the J call TRBJ2-1; 14 bases line up with TRBD2. Germline-derived CDR1 and CDR2 are MGHRA and YSYEKL. This CDR3 has 15 residues. V trimming: 1 base; J trimming: 9 bases; junction bases outside the gene matches: 2. The CDR3 protein is CASSQGLAGGPEQFF. CDR3 DNA: TGCGCCAGCAGCCAAGGACTAGCGGGGGGGCCTGAGCAGTTCTTC.

This clone was observed a single time. The chain recombines TRBV24-1 with TRBJ1-1; no firm D call. Germline V CDR1 and CDR2: KGHDR, SFDVKD. The CDR3 loop spans 12 amino acids. The V end lost 5 bases, the J end lost 1 base, and 4 bases lay between the germline ends. CDR3 nucleotide sequence: TGTGCCACCAGTGCAGGGAACACTGAAGCTTTCTTT. Translating gives CATSAGNTEAFF.

This clone was observed a few times. This chain links TRBV28 with TRBJ1-5; D is ambiguous. The CDR3 is 14 amino acids. CDR1 and CDR2 (germline): MDHEN, SYDVKM. V lost 3 bases to trimming and J lost 0 bases, with 6 bases between them. The CDR3 sequence is CASSFEYSNQPQHF. CDR3 sequence (DNA): TGTGCCAGCAGTTTTGAGTATAGCAATCAGCCCCAGCATTTT.

The chain is built from TRBV5-1 and TRBJ2-5; TRBD1 might be the D (5 bases). Looked up from germline, CDR1 is SGHRS and CDR2 is YFSETQ. V lost 4 bases and J lost 3, with 13 bases in between. This CDR3 region has 14 residues. DNA of the CDR3: TGCGCCAGCAGCGTGACAGCAAAGAAAGAGACCCAGTACTTC. Protein sequence: CASSVTAKKETQYF. Using reference TRBV5-1 and TRBJ2-5 for the parts outside the CDR3, the full variable domain is KAGVTQTPRYLIKTRGQQVTLSCSPISGHRSVSWYQQTPGQGLQFLFEYFSETQRNKGNFPGRFSGRQFSNSRSEMNVSTLELGDSALYLCASSVTAKKETQYFGPGTRLLVL.

The chain combines TRBV9 with TRBJ1-3; the match to TRBD1 covers 10 bases. CDR3 length: 16 residues. Unmatched junction bases numbered 1, after V lost 0 bases and J lost 1 base. CDR1 and CDR2 (germline): SGDLS, YYNGEE. The CDR3 DNA reads as TGTGCCAGCAGCGTAGGACAGGGGGCATCTGGAAACACCATATATTTT. Protein product: CASSVGQGASGNTIYF.

The CDR3 loop reads CASSDLGTPSTDTQYF. Written as DNA, the CDR3 is TGTGCCAGCAGTGATTTAGGGACACCTAGCACAGATACGCAGTATTTT. The rearrangement joins TRBV2 to TRBJ2-3; maybe TRBD1 (6 bases). CDR3 length: 16 amino acids. The germline gives CDR1 SNHLY, CDR2 FYNNEI. V lost 3 bases to trimming and J lost 0 bases, with 13 bases between them.

The CDR3 loop reads CASSEPQPSGRYEQYF. The CDR3 DNA reads TGTGCCAGCAGTGAACCCCAGCCTAGCGGGAGGTACGAGCAGTACTTC. The rearrangement links TRBV2 to TRBJ2-7, with TRBD2 matching over 11 bases. With V trimmed by 2 bases and J by 4 bases, 7 bases remained unmatched. CDR1 and CDR2 (germline): SNHLY, FYNNEI. The CDR3 contains 16 residues.

The V gene is TRBV27, the J gene TRBJ1-6, with D possibly being TRBD1 (5 bases). Germline V gene data show CDR1 as MNHEY and CDR2 as SMNVEV (reference sequence). Between the trimmed V and J ends, which lost 3 bases and 9 bases, there was a span of 12 bases. The CDR3 extends over 14 amino acids. DNA of the CDR3: TGTGCCAGCAGTTTGGGGGACTCTGGTTCACCCCTCCACTTT. It translates to CASSLGDSGSPLHF.

DNA of the CDR3: TGTGCCAGCAGCTTGGAGCCCGTCCTCCCCTACGAGCAGTACTTC. Amino acids: CASSLEPVLPYEQYF. This rearrangement joins TRBV5-4 to TRBJ2-7; D call uncertain. V lost 0 bases and J 2 bases, leaving 12 bases between the germline ends. CDR1 and CDR2 from the germline V gene are SGHNT and YYREEE (reference sequence). The CDR3 sequence is 15 residues long. The full variable domain, rest sourced from reference TRBV5-4 and TRBJ2-7, is ETGVTQSPTHLIKTRGQQVTLRCSSQSGHNTVSWYQQALGQGPQFIFQYYREEENGRGNFPPRFSGLQFPNYSSELNVNALELDDSALYLCASSLEPVLPYEQYFGPGTRLTVT.

This clone was found a few times. The chain combines TRBV12-5 with TRBJ2-7; D uncertain. The ends were cut back, 0 bases at V and 2 bases at J, with 8 bases in the middle. This CDR3 is built from 14 residues. In germline, CDR1 is LGHNT, CDR2 FRNRAP. Written as DNA, the CDR3 is TGTGCTAGTGGTTTGGTAATGGCCGCCTACGAGCAGTACTTC. It encodes CASGLVMAAYEQYF.

This clone was observed a handful of times. V is TRBV5-1 and J is TRBJ2-7, with D possibly TRBD1 on 5 matching bases. The V and J ends lost 1 base and 4 bases respectively, with 9 bases between them. The CDR3 totals 13 residues. Germline V gene data show CDR1 as SGHRS and CDR2 as YFSETQ. The CDR3 region is CASSLLGEYEQYF. As DNA, the CDR3 is TGCGCCAGCAGCTTGTTAGGGGAATACGAGCAGTACTTC.

This clone was picked up many times. The chain combines TRBV4-1 with TRBJ1-1; D perhaps matches TRBD1 (5 bases). V was shortened by 0 bases and J by 9 bases, with 11 bases between the two germline ends. Germline values: CDR1 MGHRA, CDR2 YSYEKL. The CDR3 is 13 amino acids. CDR3 protein: CASSQDPGFQAFF. The DNA of the CDR3 is TGCGCCAGCAGCCAAGATCCAGGGTTTCAAGCTTTCTTT.

The chain carries TRBV5-4 and TRBJ2-1, with 9 bases matching TRBD2. This CDR3 has 17 amino acids. The V gene's germline CDR1 is SGHNT and CDR2 YYREEE (reference sequence). V lost 3 bases, J lost 2 bases, and 9 bases stayed unmatched. The CDR3 loop reads CASSSGLARTTYNEQFF. In nucleotides, the CDR3 is TGTGCCAGCAGCTCGGGACTAGCAAGGACCACCTACAATGAGCAGTTCTTC.

The chain joins TRBV7-9 to TRBJ1-3; TRBD1 is a possible D gene (6 bases). This CDR3 contains 15 residues. Looked up from germline, CDR1 is SEHNR and CDR2 is FQNEAQ (reference sequence). V was clipped by 2 bases and J by 3 bases, with 11 bases between them. DNA for the CDR3: TGTGCCAGCAGCTTATCAGGGGCAGGTGGAAACACCATATATTTT. Protein: CASSLSGAGGNTIYF.

The chain joins TRBV2 to TRBJ1-4, with a tentative D call TRBD1 (6 bases). CDR3 length: 14 residues. The V gene's germline CDR1 is SNHLY and CDR2 FYNNEI. V was cut by 5 bases and J by 10 bases, with 17 bases left in between. The CDR3 reads CASSPGGGQGKLFF. The CDR3, as DNA: TGTGCCAGCAGTCCCGGGGGGGGCCAGGGAAAACTGTTTTTT.

The chain couples TRBV6-5 to TRBJ2-1; TRBD2 agrees at 7 bases. V lost 0 bases, J lost 9 bases, and 2 bases stayed unmatched. Looked up from germline, CDR1 is MNHEY and CDR2 is SVGAGI. The CDR3 spans 13 residues. This CDR3 is CASSYSGGSEQFF. As DNA, the CDR3 is TGTGCCAGCAGTTACTCCGGGGGGAGTGAGCAGTTCTTC.